These 30 T cell receptor beta chains were all obtained from the same sample, sequenced in a study of blood T cell repertoires in COVID-19. Using immunoSEQ multiplex PCR, the repertoire was profiled, and TCRdb retains in-frame clones only, with some absent. The sample includes 250,000 or so clones, under 90% of them seen just once. The specimen was peripheral blood. These receptors were obtained from a woman in her forties who had recovered from COVID-19.

CDR3 amino acids: CASSLRLDREQYF. In DNA form, the CDR3 reads TGTGCCAGCTCACTACGCCTCGACAGGGAGCAGTACTTC. The chain carries TRBV18 and TRBJ2-7, with D perhaps TRBD1 (6 bases). The CDR3 has 13 amino acids. The germline CDR1 and CDR2 sequences are KGHSH and LQKENI. The V end lost 4 bases, the J end lost 7 bases, and 14 bases lay between the germline ends.

The rearrangement links TRBV7-2 to TRBJ1-6, with no clear D. Germline loops: CDR1 SGHTA, CDR2 FQGNSA. Trimming pared 4 bases from V and 0 bases from J, leaving 13 bases between. The CDR3 runs to 17 residues. CDR3 nucleotide sequence: TGTGCCAGCAGCTCAGGAACCGCGAGCTCCTATAATTCACCCCTCCACTTT. Encoded protein: CASSSGTASSYNSPLHF.

This chain connects TRBV9 to TRBJ2-2; TRBD2 matches 7 bases. In germline, CDR1 is SGDLS, CDR2 YYNGEE. The length of the CDR3 is 18 residues. V was pared by 3 bases and J by 3 bases, with 14 bases of the junction left unmatched. This CDR3 is CASSALRGRARDTGELFF. The DNA of the CDR3 is TGTGCCAGCAGCGCCCTACGGGGGAGGGCCCGGGACACCGGGGAGCTGTTTTTT.

V usage is TRBV6-5 and J usage is TRBJ2-5, with D possibly TRBD2 on 6 matching bases. The V gene's germline CDR1 is MNHEY and CDR2 SVGAGI. V was shortened by 7 bases and J by 0 bases, with 15 bases between the two germline ends. The CDR3 consists of 15 residues. CDR3 DNA sequence: TGTGCCAGCATGCTAGCGAACCGGTACCAAGAGACCCAGTACTTC. Amino acids: CASMLANRYQETQYF.

The chain recombines TRBV9 with TRBJ1-6, with a tentative D call TRBD1 (5 bases). The length of the CDR3 is 15 residues. V lost 4 bases to trimming and J lost 7 bases, with 15 bases between them. The germline CDR1 and CDR2 sequences are SGDLS and YYNGEE. The CDR3 nucleotides are TGTGCCAGCAGCCCGCGGGGGACGGCAAATTCACCCCTCCACTTT. Translating it yields CASSPRGTANSPLHF.

This chain joins TRBV19 and TRBJ2-1, with D uncertain. The V gene lost 1 base and the J gene lost 5 bases, with 6 bases spanning the gap. This CDR3 has 13 amino acids. Germline assignment: CDR1 LNHDA and CDR2 SQIVND (reference sequence). CDR3 amino acids: CASSIGADNEQFF. For the CDR3, the DNA is TGTGCCAGTAGTATAGGGGCAGACAATGAGCAGTTCTTC.

The gene calls are TRBV7-9 and TRBJ2-2; TRBD2 might be the D (5 bases). CDR3 length: 13 residues. With 3 bases removed from V and 7 bases from J, the gap between germline ends came to 9 bases. Germline values: CDR1 SEHNR, CDR2 FQNEAQ (reference sequence). The CDR3 sequence: CASSLRVGGELFF. CDR3 nucleotide sequence: TGTGCCAGCAGCTTGAGGGTTGGCGGGGAGCTGTTTTTT.

The chain couples TRBV11-2 to TRBJ2-1; possibly TRBD2 for D (6 bases). From germline, CDR1 is SGHAT and CDR2 FQNNGV. Trimming took 8 bases from V and 5 from J, leaving 16 bases between them. The CDR3 is 14 amino acids. CDR3 in amino acids: CASCGTAKNNEQFF. The CDR3 DNA reads as TGTGCCAGCTGTGGGACTGCTAAAAACAATGAGCAGTTCTTC.

The chain uses TRBV2 and TRBJ2-3; weak D call: TRBD1 (6 bases). The germline V gene has CDR1 SNHLY and CDR2 FYNNEI. The CDR3 extends over 13 amino acids. Between the trimmed V and J ends, which lost 8 bases and 2 bases, there was a span of 11 bases. Here the CDR3 DNA reads TGTGCCAGCGGACAGTTAAACACAGATACGCAGTATTTT. Its translation: CASGQLNTDTQYF.

The CDR3 spells CASTTVGGYTGELFF. CDR3 nucleotides: TGTGCCAGTACGACGGTGGGAGGATATACCGGGGAGCTGTTTTTT. V is TRBV19 and J is TRBJ2-2, with D perhaps matching TRBD2 (6 bases). CDR3 length: 15 amino acids. Germline CDR1 and CDR2: LNHDA and SQIVND (reference sequence). V was clipped by 7 bases and J by 5 bases, with 17 bases between them.

This clone appeared a single time. The V call is TRBV18, the J call TRBJ2-3; 11 bases match TRBD2. The CDR3 has 15 residues. Germline V gene data show CDR1 as KGHSH and CDR2 as LQKENI. The V gene end was trimmed by 3 bases and the J gene end by 3 bases; junction bases not matched to a gene: 2. The CDR3 DNA follows: TGTGCCAGCTCACCCCTAGCGGGGGGAACAGATACGCAGTATTTT. Translating it yields CASSPLAGGTDTQYF.

This clone has a single count. This chain connects TRBV5-1 to TRBJ2-1; D unclear. The CDR3 sequence is 14 residues long. The V and J ends lost 4 bases and 5 bases respectively, with 13 bases between them. Germline V lookup: CDR1 SGHRS, CDR2 YFSETQ. The CDR3 DNA reads TGCGCCAGCAGCGCGAGTTTGCAAAACAATGAGCAGTTCTTC. Amino acid sequence: CASSASLQNNEQFF.

The chain joins TRBV27 to TRBJ2-5, with 7 nucleotides matching TRBD1. Germline V gene data show CDR1 as MNHEY and CDR2 as SMNVEV (reference sequence). This CDR3 comprises 16 residues. Losses at the gene ends were 6 bases for V and 3 bases for J; bases not matched to a gene: 13. The CDR3 coding sequence is TGTGCCAGCAGGCCTAGACAGGGAAAGGGGGAAGAGACCCAGTACTTC. This sequence encodes CASRPRQGKGEETQYF.

The V gene is TRBV13, the J gene TRBJ2-7; the match to TRBD2 covers 11 bases. The germline V gene has CDR1 PRHDT and CDR2 FYEKMQ (reference sequence). The CDR3 runs to 15 residues. Trimming removed 1 base from V and 3 bases from J; junction bases left unmatched: 2. The CDR3 nucleotides read TGTGCCAGCAGCTTAGCCACTAGCGGGAGCTACGAGCAGTACTTC. It codes for CASSLATSGSYEQYF.

This rearrangement joins TRBV9 to TRBJ2-3, with 10 positions matching TRBD2. Germline V gene data show CDR1 as SGDLS and CDR2 as YYNGEE. J lost 0 bases, V lost 2 bases, and 3 bases had no gene match. The length of the CDR3 is 16 residues. CDR3 nucleotide sequence: TGTGCCAGCAGCGTCCTAGCGGGAGAGAGCACAGATACGCAGTATTTT. It specifies CASSVLAGESTDTQYF.

The chain joins TRBV7-3 to TRBJ2-3; 13 bases are a match to TRBD2. Germline-derived CDR1 and CDR2 are SGHTA and FQGTGA. The V and J ends lost 5 bases and 6 bases, in that order; junction bases with no gene match: 5. The CDR3 is 15 amino acids. In DNA form, the CDR3 reads TGTGCCAGCAGCAAACTAGCGGGAGGGCCGGATACGCAGTATTTT. Its translation: CASSKLAGGPDTQYF.

This clone was seen a single time. The chain employs TRBV7-2 and TRBJ2-1, with a tentative D call TRBD2 (5 bases). The CDR3 runs 16 residues. CDR1 and CDR2 from the germline V gene are SGHTA and FQGNSA. The V and J ends lost 4 bases and 0 bases respectively, with 13 bases between them. This CDR3 is CASSSHSASSYNEQFF. The CDR3 DNA sequence: TGTGCCAGCAGCTCCCATAGCGCCAGCTCCTACAATGAGCAGTTCTTC.

This chain uses TRBV30 with TRBJ2-2, with TRBD2 matching over 10 bases. CDR3 length equals 14 residues. Losses at the gene ends were 5 bases for V and 6 bases for J; bases not matched to a gene: 6. From germline, CDR1 is GTSNPN and CDR2 SVGIG (reference sequence). CDR3 region: CAWDIGLAAGELFF. CDR3 nucleotide sequence: TGTGCCTGGGACATAGGACTAGCGGCCGGGGAGCTGTTTTTT.

V and J are TRBV3-1 (or the pseudogene TRBV3-2) and TRBJ2-7, with D possibly being TRBD1 (6 bases). V dropped 3 bases and J dropped 6 bases, with 15 bases sitting between them. Germline loops: CDR1 LGHDT, CDR2 YNNKEL (reference sequence). The CDR3 length is 14 residues. The CDR3: CASSQAGQPSEQYF. In nucleotides, the CDR3 is TGTGCCAGCAGCCAGGCCGGACAGCCTTCCGAGCAGTACTTC.

The gene calls are TRBV28 and TRBJ1-4; a weak D match, TRBD1 (5 bases). Germline V gene lookup returns CDR1 MDHEN and CDR2 SYDVKM. CDR3 length: 12 residues. V dropped 2 bases and J dropped 8 bases, with 6 bases sitting between them. CDR3 in amino acids: CASSLRTEKLFF. In DNA form, the CDR3 reads TGTGCCAGCAGTTTACGGACAGAAAAACTGTTTTTT.

This clone turned up a few times. The chain has TRBV14 and TRBJ1-1; a weak D match, TRBD1 (6 bases). Trimming took off 3 bases at V and 1 base at J, with 12 bases between the two ends. This CDR3 has 15 residues. Germline V gives CDR1 SGHDN, CDR2 FVKESK. The CDR3, as DNA: TGTGCCAGCAGCCACTGGACAGATAAGAACACTGAAGCTTTCTTT. This translates into CASSHWTDKNTEAFF.

The rearrangement joins TRBV4-1 to TRBJ1-1; 7 bases match TRBD1. The CDR3 runs to 16 residues. Germline V lookup: CDR1 MGHRA, CDR2 YSYEKL. The V gene end was trimmed by 1 base and the J gene end by 1 base; junction bases not matched to a gene: 6. CDR3: CASSQGIRDRNTEAFF. The CDR3 region has the DNA TGCGCCAGCAGCCAAGGTATACGGGACAGGAACACTGAAGCTTTCTTT.

This chain uses TRBV24-1 with TRBJ2-7; weak D call: TRBD2 (5 bases). Germline V gene lookup returns CDR1 KGHDR and CDR2 SFDVKD. The CDR3 has 13 amino acids. The ends were cut back, 6 bases at V and 4 bases at J, with 12 bases in the middle. The CDR3 nucleotides read TGTGCCACCAGTTTGCGGGCTCGGTACGAGCAGTACTTC. Its protein product is CATSLRARYEQYF.

V usage is TRBV7-2 and J usage is TRBJ2-3, with 9 bases lining up with TRBD2. CDR3 length: 15 residues. CDR1 is SGHTA and CDR2 is FQGNSA in the germline V gene. The V and J ends lost 5 bases and 2 bases, in that order; junction bases with no gene match: 5. The CDR3 DNA reads as TGTGCCAGCAGCCTCGGACTAGCGTACACAGATACGCAGTATTTT. Translated, it gives CASSLGLAYTDTQYF.

The rearrangement joins TRBV6-1 to TRBJ2-7; the D gene is possibly TRBD2 (6 bases). Trimming left V 2 bases short and J 5 bases short, with 25 bases between. The CDR3 loop spans 18 amino acids. Germline CDR1 and CDR2: MNHNS and SASEGT. For the CDR3, the DNA is TGTGCCAGCAGTGAATCCTTGCTACGGAGGGTTGCCCCGGACGAGCAGTACTTC. It translates to CASSESLLRRVAPDEQYF.

Here the CDR3 reads CASSLILLAGGETQYF. Here the CDR3 DNA reads TGTGCCAGCAGCTTAATCCTACTAGCGGGCGGCGAGACCCAGTACTTC. V and J are TRBV7-2 and TRBJ2-5, with 9 bases identical to TRBD2. This CDR3 is 16 amino acids long. V shed 2 bases and J 5 bases; nucleotides not matched to a gene: 9. Germline lookup yields CDR1 SGHTA and CDR2 FQGNSA.

The CDR3: CASRKDRGVGNTIYF. CDR3 in DNA: TGCGCCAGCAGGAAGGACAGGGGAGTTGGAAACACCATATATTTT. The chain carries TRBV10-1 and TRBJ1-3, with TRBD1 matching over 9 bases. The CDR3 loop spans 15 amino acids. CDR1 and CDR2 from the germline V gene are WNHNN and SYGVQD (reference sequence). With 6 bases clipped from V and 3 bases from J, the junction kept 6 bases outside the gene matches.

This chain uses TRBV24-1 with TRBJ2-1; TRBD2 aligns across 8 bases. Germline trimming cut 4 bases from V and 9 bases from J; bases unmatched to any gene: 4. Germline CDR1 and CDR2: KGHDR and SFDVKD. There are 13 residues in the CDR3. CDR3 protein: CATSDPGLAEQFF. The CDR3 DNA is TGTGCCACCAGTGACCCCGGACTAGCTGAGCAGTTCTTC.

This chain links TRBV2 with TRBJ2-3, with TRBD2 identical over 10 bases. Germline V gene sequence: CDR1 SNHLY, CDR2 FYNNEI. With 6 bases clipped from V and 1 base from J, the junction kept 4 bases outside the gene matches. The CDR3 has 15 residues. The CDR3 is CASRPSGSRTDTQYF. The CDR3 DNA follows: TGTGCCAGCAGGCCTAGCGGGAGCCGCACAGATACGCAGTATTTT.

The J gene is TRBJ2-3, the V gene TRBV19; 8 bases match TRBD1. Germline V gives CDR1 LNHDA, CDR2 SQIVND (reference sequence). Trimming took 4 bases from V and 2 from J; bases not matched to a gene: 8. This CDR3 is built from 16 residues. For the CDR3, the DNA is TGTGCCAGTAGTACGAAGACAGGGGATCCCACAGATACGCAGTATTTT. Translation: CASSTKTGDPTDTQYF.